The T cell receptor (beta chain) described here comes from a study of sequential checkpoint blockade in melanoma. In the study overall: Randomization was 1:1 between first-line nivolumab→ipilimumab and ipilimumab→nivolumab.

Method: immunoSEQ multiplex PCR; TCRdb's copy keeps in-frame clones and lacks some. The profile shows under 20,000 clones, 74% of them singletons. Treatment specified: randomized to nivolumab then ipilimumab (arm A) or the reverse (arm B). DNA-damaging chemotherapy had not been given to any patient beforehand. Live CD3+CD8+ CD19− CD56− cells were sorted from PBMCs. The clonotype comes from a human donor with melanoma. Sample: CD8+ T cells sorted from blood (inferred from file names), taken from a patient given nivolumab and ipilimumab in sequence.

CDR3 loop: CATSRDQSDRYRETQYF. CDR3 bases: TGTGCCACCAGCAGAGATCAAAGTGACAGATACCGGGAGACCCAGTACTTC. The gene calls are TRBV15 and TRBJ2-5; tentatively, D is TRBD1 (5 bases). Germline CDR1 and CDR2: LNHNV and YYDKDF (reference sequence). The CDR3 has 17 residues. Between the trimmed V and J ends, which lost 0 bases and 5 bases, there was a span of 19 bases.